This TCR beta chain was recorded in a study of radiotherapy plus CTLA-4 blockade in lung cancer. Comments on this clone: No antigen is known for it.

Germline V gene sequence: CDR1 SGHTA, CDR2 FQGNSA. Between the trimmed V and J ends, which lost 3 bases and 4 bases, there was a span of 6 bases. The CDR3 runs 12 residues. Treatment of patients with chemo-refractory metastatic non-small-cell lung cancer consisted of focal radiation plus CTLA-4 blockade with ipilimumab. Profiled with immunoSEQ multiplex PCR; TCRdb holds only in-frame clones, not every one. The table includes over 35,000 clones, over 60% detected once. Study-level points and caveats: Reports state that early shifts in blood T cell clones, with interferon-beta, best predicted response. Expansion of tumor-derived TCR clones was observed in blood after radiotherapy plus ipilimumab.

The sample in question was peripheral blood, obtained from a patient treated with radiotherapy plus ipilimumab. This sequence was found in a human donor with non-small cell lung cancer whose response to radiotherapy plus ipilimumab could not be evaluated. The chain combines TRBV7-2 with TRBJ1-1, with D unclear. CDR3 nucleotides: TGTGCCAGCAGCTTGGGCTTCACTGAAGCTTTCTTT. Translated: CASSLGFTEAFF.